This T cell receptor beta chain was recovered during a study of T cells in Graves' hyperthyroidism and ophthalmopathy. Study-wide findings and caveats: Blood samples included most of the expanded thyroid clonotypes exceeding 0.001.

The table lists this clonotype with many counts. Its cognate antigen is unknown. Germline V gene sequence: CDR1 SGHDN, CDR2 FVKESK. Between the trimmed V and J ends, which lost 0 bases and 3 bases, there was a span of 9 bases. The CDR3 is 14 amino acids. Amplification of TCR beta CDR3 regions used RNA as the template. The study used the HTBI primer set for a first-round RT-PCR of the TCR CDR3. TCRdb used MiXCR to reprocess the multiplex PCR reads, holding one entry per CDR3 protein. The sample has under 250,000 distinct CDR3 sequences; about a sixth are singletons. The origin of this receptor is a woman in her forties or fifties with Graves' hyperthyroidism. This rearrangement joins TRBV14 to TRBJ2-7; tentatively, D is TRBD2 (6 bases). The specimen was blood. CDR3 amino acids: CASSQDPSDYEQYF. Written as DNA, the CDR3 is TGTGCCAGCAGCCAAGACCCTAGCGACTACGAGCAGTACTTC.